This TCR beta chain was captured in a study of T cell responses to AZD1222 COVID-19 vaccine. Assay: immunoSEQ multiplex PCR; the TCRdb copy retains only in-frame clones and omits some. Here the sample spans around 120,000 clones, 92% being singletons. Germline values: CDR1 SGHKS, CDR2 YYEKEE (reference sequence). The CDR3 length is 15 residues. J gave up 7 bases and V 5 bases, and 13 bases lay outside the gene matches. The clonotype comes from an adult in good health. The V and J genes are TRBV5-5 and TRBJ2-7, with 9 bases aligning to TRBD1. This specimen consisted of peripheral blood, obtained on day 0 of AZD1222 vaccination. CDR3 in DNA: TGTGCCAGCAGTCCACGGACAGGGGACAACTGGGAGCAGTACTTC. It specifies CASSPRTGDNWEQYF.